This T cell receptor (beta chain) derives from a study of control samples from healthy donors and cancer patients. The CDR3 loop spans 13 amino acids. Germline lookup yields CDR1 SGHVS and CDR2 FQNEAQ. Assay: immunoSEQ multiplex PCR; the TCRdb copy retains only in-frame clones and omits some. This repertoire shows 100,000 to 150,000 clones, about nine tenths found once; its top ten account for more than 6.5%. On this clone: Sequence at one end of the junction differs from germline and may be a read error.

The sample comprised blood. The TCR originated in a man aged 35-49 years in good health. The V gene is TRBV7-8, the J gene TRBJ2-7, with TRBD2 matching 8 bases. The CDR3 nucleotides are TGTGCCAGCAGCGCCCGATTGACTAGCGAGCCGTACTTC. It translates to CASSARLTSEPYF.